The present T cell receptor beta chain was sequenced within a study of cytomegalovirus exposure and HLA in healthy donors. Trimming took 5 bases from V and 7 from J; bases not matched to a gene: 11. Looked up from germline, CDR1 is MNHEY and CDR2 is SVGAGI. The CDR3 consists of 15 residues. Data came from immunoSEQ multiplex PCR; TCRdb stores just in-frame clones and leaves some out. The table includes 85,000 to 90,000 clones, 95% to 98% detected once. The sequenced material came from PBMCs. This rearrangement joins TRBV6-5 to TRBJ1-2; 9 bases align to TRBD1. This receptor was obtained from a man younger than 30 in good health and CMV-seronegative. Here the CDR3 DNA reads TGTGCCAGCAGTACCGCGACAGGGGGGGTTCGTGGCTACACCTTC. Encoded protein: CASSTATGGVRGYTF.